This T cell receptor beta chain was recorded in a study of blood T cell repertoires in COVID-19. Germline assignment: CDR1 SGHKS and CDR2 YYEKEE (reference sequence). The CDR3 totals 16 residues. V lost 0 bases to trimming and J lost 8 bases, with 18 bases between them. This clone was seen just once. Sequencing was performed with immunoSEQ multiplex PCR; in TCRdb, only in-frame clones are kept and a portion is missing. The sample lists approximately 210,000 clones, 80% to 90% occurring once. The V call is TRBV5-5, the J call TRBJ2-1; possibly TRBD1 for D (6 bases). Sequenced sample: PBMCs or T cells enriched from blood (not recorded which). The origin of this receptor is a woman aged 45-65 years with acute COVID-19. The CDR3 reads CASSLDPARGLYEQFF. The CDR3 nucleotides are TGTGCCAGCAGCTTGGATCCCGCCAGGGGCCTTTATGAGCAGTTCTTC.